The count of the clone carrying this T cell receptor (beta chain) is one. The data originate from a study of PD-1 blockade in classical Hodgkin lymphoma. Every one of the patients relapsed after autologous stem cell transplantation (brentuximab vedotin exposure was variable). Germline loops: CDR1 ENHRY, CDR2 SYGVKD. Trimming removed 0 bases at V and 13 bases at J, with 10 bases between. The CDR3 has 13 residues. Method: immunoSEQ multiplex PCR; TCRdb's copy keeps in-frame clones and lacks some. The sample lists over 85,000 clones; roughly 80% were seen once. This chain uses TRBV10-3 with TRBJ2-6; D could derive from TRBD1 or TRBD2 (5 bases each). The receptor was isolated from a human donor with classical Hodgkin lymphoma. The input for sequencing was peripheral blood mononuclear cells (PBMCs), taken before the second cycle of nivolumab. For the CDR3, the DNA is TGTGCCATCAGTGAGTCGGGGGTAGGGGTCCTGACTTTC. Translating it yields CAISESGVGVLTF.